This TCR beta chain was identified in a study of CD8+ T cells in alopecia areata. Treatment specified: oral pan-JAK inhibitor, 5-10 mg twice daily. Germline V gene sequence: CDR1 DFQATT, CDR2 SNEGSKA (reference sequence). Trimming took 2 bases from V and 6 from J, leaving 8 bases between them. CDR3 size: 11 residues. RNA was isolated and reverse transcribed to cDNA, the sequencing template. The data were produced by immunoSEQ multiplex PCR, yet TCRdb's version contains in-frame clones alone and is incomplete. The sample includes around 170,000 clones, 51% of them seen just once. The starting material was CD8+ T cells sorted from blood, obtained at week 52, from a patient treated with tofacitinib. This TCR was recovered from a human donor with alopecia areata. The V call is TRBV20-1, the J call TRBJ2-7, with unresolved D. CDR3 residues: CSARPGAEQYF. The DNA of the CDR3 is TGCAGTGCTAGACCCGGAGCCGAGCAGTACTTC.